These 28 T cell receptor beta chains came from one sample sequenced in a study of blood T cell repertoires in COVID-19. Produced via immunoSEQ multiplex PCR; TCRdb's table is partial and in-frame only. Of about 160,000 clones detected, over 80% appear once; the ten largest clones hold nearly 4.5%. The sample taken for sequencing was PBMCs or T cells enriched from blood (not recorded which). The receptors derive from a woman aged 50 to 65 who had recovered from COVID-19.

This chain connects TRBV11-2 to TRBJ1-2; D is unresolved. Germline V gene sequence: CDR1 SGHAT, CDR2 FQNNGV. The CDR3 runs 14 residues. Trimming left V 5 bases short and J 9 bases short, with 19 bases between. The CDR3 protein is CASSPDGGTGRYTF. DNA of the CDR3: TGTGCCAGCAGCCCAGACGGCGGAACGGGTCGCTACACCTTC.

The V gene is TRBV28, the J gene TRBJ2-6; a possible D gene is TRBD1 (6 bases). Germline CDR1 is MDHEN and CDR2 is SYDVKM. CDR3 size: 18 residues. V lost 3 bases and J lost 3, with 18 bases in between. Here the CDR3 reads CASSFLRQGSGGANVLTF. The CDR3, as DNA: TGTGCCAGCAGTTTTCTTCGTCAGGGGAGTGGTGGGGCCAACGTCCTGACTTTC.

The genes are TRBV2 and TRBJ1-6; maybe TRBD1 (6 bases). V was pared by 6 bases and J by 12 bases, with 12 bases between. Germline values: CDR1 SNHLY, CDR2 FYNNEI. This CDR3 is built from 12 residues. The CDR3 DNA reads TGTGCCAGCAGAGTGACAGGTCTACCCCTCCACTTT. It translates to CASRVTGLPLHF.

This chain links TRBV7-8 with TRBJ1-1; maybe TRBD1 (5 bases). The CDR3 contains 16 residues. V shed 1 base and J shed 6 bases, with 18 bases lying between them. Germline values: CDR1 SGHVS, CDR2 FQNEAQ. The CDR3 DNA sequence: TGTGCCAGCAGCTTAGAAGCCGGACAACTGGGCGCTGAAGCTTTCTTT. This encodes CASSLEAGQLGAEAFF.

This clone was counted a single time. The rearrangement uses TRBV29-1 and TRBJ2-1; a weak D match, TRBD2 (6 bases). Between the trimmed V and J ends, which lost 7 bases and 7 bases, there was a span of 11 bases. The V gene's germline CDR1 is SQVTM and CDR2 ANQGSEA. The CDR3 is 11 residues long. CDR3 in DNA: TGCAGCGCCACGGGGAGGAATGAGCAGTTCTTC. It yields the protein CSATGRNEQFF.

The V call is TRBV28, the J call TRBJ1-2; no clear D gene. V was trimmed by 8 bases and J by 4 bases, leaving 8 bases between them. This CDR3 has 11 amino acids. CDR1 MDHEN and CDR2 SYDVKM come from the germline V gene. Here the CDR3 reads CASEGSYGYTF. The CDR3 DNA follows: TGTGCCAGCGAGGGATCCTATGGCTACACCTTC.

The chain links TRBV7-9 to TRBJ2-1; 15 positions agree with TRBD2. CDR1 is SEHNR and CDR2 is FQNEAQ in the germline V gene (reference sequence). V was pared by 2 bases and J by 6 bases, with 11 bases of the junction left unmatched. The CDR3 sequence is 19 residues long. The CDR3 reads CASSLTGLAGGFSSNEQFF. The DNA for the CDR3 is TGTGCCAGCAGCTTAACGGGACTAGCGGGAGGCTTCTCGAGCAATGAGCAGTTCTTC.

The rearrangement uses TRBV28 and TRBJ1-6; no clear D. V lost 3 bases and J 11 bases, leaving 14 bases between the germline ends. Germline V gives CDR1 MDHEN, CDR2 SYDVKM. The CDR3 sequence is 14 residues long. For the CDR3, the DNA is TGTGCCAGCAGTTTCGCTGCCGGAGGGCCACCCCTCCACTTT. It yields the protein CASSFAAGGPPLHF.

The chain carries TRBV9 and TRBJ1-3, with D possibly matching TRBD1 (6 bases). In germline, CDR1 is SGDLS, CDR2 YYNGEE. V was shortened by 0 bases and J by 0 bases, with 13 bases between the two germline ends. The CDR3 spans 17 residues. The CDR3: CASSVDGGPLSGNTIYF. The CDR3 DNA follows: TGTGCCAGCAGCGTAGATGGGGGCCCTCTCTCTGGAAACACCATATATTTT.

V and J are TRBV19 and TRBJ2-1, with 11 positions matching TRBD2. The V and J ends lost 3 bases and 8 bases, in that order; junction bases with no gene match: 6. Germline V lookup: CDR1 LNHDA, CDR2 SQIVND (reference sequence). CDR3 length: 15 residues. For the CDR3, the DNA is TGTGCCAGTAGTATTTTAGCGGGGGGGATAGATGAGCAGTTCTTC. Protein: CASSILAGGIDEQFF. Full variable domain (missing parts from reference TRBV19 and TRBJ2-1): DGGITQSPKYLFRKEGQNVTLSCEQNLNHDAMYWYRQDPGQGLRLIYYSQIVNDFQKGDIAEGYSVSREKKESFPLTVTSAQKNPTAFYLCASSILAGGIDEQFFGPGTRLTVL.

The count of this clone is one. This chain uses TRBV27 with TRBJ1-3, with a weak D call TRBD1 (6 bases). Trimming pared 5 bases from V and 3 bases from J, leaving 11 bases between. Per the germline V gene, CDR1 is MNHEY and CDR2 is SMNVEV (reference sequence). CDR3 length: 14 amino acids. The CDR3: CASSPRQVGNTIYF. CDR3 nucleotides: TGTGCCAGCAGTCCAAGACAGGTTGGAAACACCATATATTTT.

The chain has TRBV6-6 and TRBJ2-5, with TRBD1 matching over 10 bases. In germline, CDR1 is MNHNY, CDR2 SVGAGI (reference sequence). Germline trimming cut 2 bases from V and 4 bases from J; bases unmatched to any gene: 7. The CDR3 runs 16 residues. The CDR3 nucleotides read TGTGCCAGCAGTTACCGTACCCGGGACAGGGGAGAGACCCAGTACTTC. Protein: CASSYRTRDRGETQYF.

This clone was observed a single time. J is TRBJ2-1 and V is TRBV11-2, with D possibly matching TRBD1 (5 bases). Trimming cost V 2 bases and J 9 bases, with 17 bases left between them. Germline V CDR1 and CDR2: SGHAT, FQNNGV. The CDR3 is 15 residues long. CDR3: CASSLLGVGLSEQFF. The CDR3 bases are TGTGCCAGCAGCTTACTCGGAGTGGGGCTGAGTGAGCAGTTCTTC.

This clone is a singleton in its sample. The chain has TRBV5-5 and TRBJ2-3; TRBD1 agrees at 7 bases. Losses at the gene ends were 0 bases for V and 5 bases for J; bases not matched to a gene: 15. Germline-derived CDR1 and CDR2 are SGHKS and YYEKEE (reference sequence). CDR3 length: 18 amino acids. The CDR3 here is CASSLEFGRTGFKDTQYF. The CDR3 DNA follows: TGTGCCAGCAGCTTGGAGTTTGGCCGGACAGGATTCAAAGATACGCAGTATTTT.

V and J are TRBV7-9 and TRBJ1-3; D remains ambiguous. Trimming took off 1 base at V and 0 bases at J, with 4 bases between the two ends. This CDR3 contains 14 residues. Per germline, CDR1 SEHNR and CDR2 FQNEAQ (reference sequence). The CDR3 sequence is CASSLGGSGNTIYF. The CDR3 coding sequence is TGTGCCAGCAGCTTAGGCGGCTCTGGAAACACCATATATTTT.

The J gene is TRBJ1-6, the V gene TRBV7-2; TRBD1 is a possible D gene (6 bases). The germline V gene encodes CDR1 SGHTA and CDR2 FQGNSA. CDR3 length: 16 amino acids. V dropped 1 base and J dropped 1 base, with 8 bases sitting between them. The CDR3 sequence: CASSLDRVSYNSPLHF. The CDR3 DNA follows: TGTGCCAGCAGCTTAGACAGGGTTTCCTATAATTCACCCCTCCACTTT.

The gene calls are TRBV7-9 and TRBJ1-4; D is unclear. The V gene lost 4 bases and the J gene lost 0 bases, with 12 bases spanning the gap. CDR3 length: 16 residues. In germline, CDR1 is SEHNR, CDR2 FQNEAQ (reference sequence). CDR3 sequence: CASSYRTSTTNEKLFF. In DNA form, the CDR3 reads TGTGCCAGCAGCTACAGAACAAGCACAACTAATGAAAAACTGTTTTTT.

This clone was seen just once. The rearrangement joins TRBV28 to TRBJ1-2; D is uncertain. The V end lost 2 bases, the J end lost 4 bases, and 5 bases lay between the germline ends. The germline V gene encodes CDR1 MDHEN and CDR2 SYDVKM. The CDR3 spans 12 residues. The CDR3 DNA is TGTGCCAGCAGTTTAGGGCTCTATGGCTACACCTTC. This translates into CASSLGLYGYTF.

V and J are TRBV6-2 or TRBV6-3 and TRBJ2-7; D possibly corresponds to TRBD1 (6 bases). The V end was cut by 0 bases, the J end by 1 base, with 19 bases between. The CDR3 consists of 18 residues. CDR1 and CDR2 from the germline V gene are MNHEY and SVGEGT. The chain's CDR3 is CASSYSSQGRTDSYEQYV. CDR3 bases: TGTGCCAGCAGTTACTCGAGTCAAGGCAGGACAGATTCCTACGAGCAGTACGTC.

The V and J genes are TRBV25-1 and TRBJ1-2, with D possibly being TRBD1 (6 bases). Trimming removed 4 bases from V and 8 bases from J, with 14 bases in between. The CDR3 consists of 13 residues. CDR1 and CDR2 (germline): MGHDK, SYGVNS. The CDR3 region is CASSGYRVGGYTF. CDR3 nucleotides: TGTGCCAGCAGTGGCTACAGGGTGGGAGGCTACACCTTC.

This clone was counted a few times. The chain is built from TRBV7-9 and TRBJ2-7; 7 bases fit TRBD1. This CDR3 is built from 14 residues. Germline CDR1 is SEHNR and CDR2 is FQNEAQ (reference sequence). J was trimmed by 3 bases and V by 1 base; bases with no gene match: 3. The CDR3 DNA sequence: TGTGCCAGCAGCTTAGGAGGGGGCTACTACGAGCAGTACGTC. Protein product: CASSLGGGYYEQYV.

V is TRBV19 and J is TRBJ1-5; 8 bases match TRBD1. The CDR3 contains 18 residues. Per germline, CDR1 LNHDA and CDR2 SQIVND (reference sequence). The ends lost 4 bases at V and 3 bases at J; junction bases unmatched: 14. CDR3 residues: CASSTGPRDRLFNQPQHF. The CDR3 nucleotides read TGTGCCAGTAGTACCGGACCCCGGGACAGGCTTTTCAATCAGCCCCAGCATTTT.

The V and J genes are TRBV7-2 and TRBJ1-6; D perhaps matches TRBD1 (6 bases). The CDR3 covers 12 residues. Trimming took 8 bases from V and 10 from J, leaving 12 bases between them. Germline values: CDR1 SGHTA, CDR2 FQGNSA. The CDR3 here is CASAQGWSPLHF. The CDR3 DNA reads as TGTGCCAGCGCGCAGGGGTGGTCACCCCTCCACTTT.

The CDR3 bases are TGTGCCAGCAGTGAAACAGGGGCCCACTCTGGGGCCAACGTCCTGACTTTC. This gives the protein CASSETGAHSGANVLTF. V gene TRBV6-1 combines with J gene TRBJ2-6, with 7 bases matching TRBD1. Germline loops: CDR1 MNHNS, CDR2 SASEGT. V dropped 2 bases and J dropped 0; count of bases not matched to a gene: 4. This CDR3 spans 17 amino acids.

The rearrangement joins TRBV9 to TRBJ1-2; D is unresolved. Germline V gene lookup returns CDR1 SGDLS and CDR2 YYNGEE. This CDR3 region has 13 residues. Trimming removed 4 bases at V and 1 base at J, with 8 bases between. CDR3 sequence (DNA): TGTGCCAGCAGCCCCCCCCATAACTATGGCTACACCTTC. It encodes CASSPPHNYGYTF. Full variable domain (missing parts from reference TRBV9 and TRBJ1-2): DSGVTQTPKHLITATGQRVTLRCSPRSGDLSVYWYQQSLDQGLQFLIQYYNGEERAKGNILERFSAQQFPDLHSELNLSSLELGDSALYFCASSPPHNYGYTFGSGTRLTVV.

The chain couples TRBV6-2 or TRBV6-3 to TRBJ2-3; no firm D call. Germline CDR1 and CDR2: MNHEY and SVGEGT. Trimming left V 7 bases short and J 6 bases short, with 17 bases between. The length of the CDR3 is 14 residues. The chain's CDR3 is CASTPYGDPDTQYF. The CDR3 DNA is TGTGCCAGCACCCCATACGGAGATCCCGATACGCAGTATTTT.

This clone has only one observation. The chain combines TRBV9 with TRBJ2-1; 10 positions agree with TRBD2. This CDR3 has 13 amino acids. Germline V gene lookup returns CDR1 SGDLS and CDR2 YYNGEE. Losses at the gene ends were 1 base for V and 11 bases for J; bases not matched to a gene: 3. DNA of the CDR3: TGTGCCAGCAGCGTACTACTAGCGGGAAAGCAGTTCTTC. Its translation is CASSVLLAGKQFF.

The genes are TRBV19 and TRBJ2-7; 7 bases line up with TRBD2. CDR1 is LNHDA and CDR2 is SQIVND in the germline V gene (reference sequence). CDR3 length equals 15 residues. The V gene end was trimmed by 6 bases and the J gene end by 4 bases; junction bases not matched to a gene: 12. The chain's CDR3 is CASSPGEGKSYEQYV. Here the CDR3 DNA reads TGTGCCAGTAGCCCGGGGGAGGGTAAGAGTTACGAGCAGTACGTC.